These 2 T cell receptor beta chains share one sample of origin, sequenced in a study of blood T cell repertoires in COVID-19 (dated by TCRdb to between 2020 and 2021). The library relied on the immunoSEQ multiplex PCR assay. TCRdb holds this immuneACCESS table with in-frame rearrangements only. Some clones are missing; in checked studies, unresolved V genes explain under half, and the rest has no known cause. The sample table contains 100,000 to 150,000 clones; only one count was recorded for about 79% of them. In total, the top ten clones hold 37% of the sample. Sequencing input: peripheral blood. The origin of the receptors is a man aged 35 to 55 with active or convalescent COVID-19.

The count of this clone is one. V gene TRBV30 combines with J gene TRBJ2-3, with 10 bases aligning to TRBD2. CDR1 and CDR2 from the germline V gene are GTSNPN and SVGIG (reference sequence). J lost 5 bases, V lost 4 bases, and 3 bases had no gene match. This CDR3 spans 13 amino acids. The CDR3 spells CAWTSGSGDTQYF. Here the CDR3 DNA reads TGTGCCTGGACTAGCGGGAGCGGAGATACGCAGTATTTT.

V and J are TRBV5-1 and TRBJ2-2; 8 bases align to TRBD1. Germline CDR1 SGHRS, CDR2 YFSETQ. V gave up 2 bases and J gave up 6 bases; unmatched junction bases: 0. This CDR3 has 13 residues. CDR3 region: CASSLQGAGELFF. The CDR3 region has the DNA TGCGCCAGCAGCTTACAGGGGGCCGGGGAGCTGTTTTTT.